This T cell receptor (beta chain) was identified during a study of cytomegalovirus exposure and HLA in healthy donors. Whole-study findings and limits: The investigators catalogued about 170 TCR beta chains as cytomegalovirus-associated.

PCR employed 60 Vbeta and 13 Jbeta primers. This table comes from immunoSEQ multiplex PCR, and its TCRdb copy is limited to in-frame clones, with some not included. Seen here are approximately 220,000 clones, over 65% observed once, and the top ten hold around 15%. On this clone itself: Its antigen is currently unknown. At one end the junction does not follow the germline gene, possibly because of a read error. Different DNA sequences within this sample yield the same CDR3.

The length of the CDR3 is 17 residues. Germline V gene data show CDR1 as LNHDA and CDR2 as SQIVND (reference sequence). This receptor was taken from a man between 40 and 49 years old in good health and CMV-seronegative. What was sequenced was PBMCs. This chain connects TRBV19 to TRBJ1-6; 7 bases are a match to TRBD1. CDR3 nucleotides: TGTGCCAGTAGACCCACAGGGGTTGGGGTTTTTAATTCGCCCCTCCACTTT. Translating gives CASRPTGVGVFNSPLHF. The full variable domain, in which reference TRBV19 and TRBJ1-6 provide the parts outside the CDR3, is DGGITQSPKYLFRKEGQNVTLSCEQNLNHDAMYWYRQDPGQGLRLIYYSQIVNDFQKGDIAEGYSVSREKKESFPLTVTSAQKNPTAFYLCASRPTGVGVFNSPLHFGNGTRLTVT.